Below, 18 T cell receptor beta chains from the same sample are listed, as sequenced in a study of blood T cells in healthy people across ages. Next came a second PCR, run for about 7 to 12 cycles, which used a sample-barcoded 5' primer along with a J-beta primer mix. From the 5' RACE reads, TCRdb called clonotypes with MiXCR, one entry per CDR3 protein. This sample yields roughly 2 million distinct CDR3 sequences, of which roughly 49% are seen a single time; 2.1% belongs to the top ten. Sequencing input: blood. The receptors originated from a woman aged 40 to 49 in good health.

This clonotype was seen more than once but under ten times. This chain uses TRBV6-5 with TRBJ2-3; no clear D gene. Germline-derived CDR1 and CDR2 are MNHEY and SVGAGI. V lost 10 bases, J lost 3 bases, and 14 bases lay in between. The CDR3 contains 13 residues. The CDR3 protein is CATAPLGTDTQYF. Written as DNA, the CDR3 is TGTGCCACCGCCCCTCTCGGGACAGATACGCAGTATTTT.

This chain links TRBV20-1 with TRBJ2-4; 10 positions match TRBD2. The CDR3 totals 17 residues. Germline loops: CDR1 DFQATT, CDR2 SNEGSKA (reference sequence). The V gene end was trimmed by 0 bases and the J gene end by 13 bases; junction bases not matched to a gene: 18. For the CDR3, the DNA is TGCAGTGCTAGAGATTACCAGCGGGGGGGACCAGCCTACAAGCAGTACTTC. Its protein product is CSARDYQRGGPAYKQYF.

Only a few counts were recorded for this clonotype. The chain has TRBV4-3 and TRBJ2-7; TRBD2 aligns across 9 bases. The V and J ends lost 0 bases and 0 bases, in that order; junction bases with no gene match: 6. Germline values: CDR1 LGHNA, CDR2 YSLEER. The CDR3 sequence is 17 residues long. The CDR3 loop is CASSQESSGEFSYEQYF. The CDR3 nucleotides are TGCGCCAGCAGCCAAGAATCTAGCGGGGAGTTCTCCTACGAGCAGTACTTC.

The chain carries TRBV2 and TRBJ2-7; D is perhaps TRBD1 (5 bases). The CDR3 loop spans 14 amino acids. From germline, CDR1 is SNHLY and CDR2 FYNNEI. Trimming left V 6 bases short and J 6 bases short, with 18 bases between. CDR3: CASRLTVPLSEQYF. The CDR3 nucleotides read TGTGCCAGCAGGTTGACAGTACCACTTAGCGAGCAGTACTTC.

This clonotype has a single count. The J gene is TRBJ2-3, the V gene TRBV29-1; TRBD2 matches 10 bases. The CDR3 is made up of 15 amino acids. CDR1 is SQVTM and CDR2 is ANQGSEA in the germline V gene. Trimming at V came to 5 bases and at J to 2 bases, leaving 7 bases not matched to a gene. CDR3 amino acids: CSVKGTSGDTDTQYF. CDR3 nucleotide sequence: TGCAGCGTTAAGGGAACTAGCGGGGACACAGATACGCAGTATTTT.

This clonotype has just one count. Since a much larger clone is just one base distant, this may be a read error. The chain uses TRBV29-1 and TRBJ2-7; 9 bases line up with TRBD2. CDR3 length: 14 amino acids. Germline loops: CDR1 SQVTM, CDR2 ANQGSEA. Germline trimming cut 4 bases from V and 7 bases from J; bases unmatched to any gene: 11. Here the CDR3 DNA reads TGCAGCGTTGGTTTGCGGGGGGGGTACAATGAGCAGTACTTC. Protein: CSVGLRGGYNEQYF.

In this sample, this clonotype turned up a few times. This chain links TRBV24-1 with TRBJ2-1; D perhaps matches TRBD1 (6 bases). The CDR3 extends over 18 amino acids. Germline loops: CDR1 KGHDR, CDR2 SFDVKD. The V gene lost 0 bases and the J gene lost 2 bases, with 16 bases spanning the gap. CDR3 protein: CATSDLQWGHGAYNEQFF. The CDR3 nucleotides read TGTGCCACCAGTGATTTGCAATGGGGGCACGGTGCCTACAATGAGCAGTTCTTC.

The chain joins TRBV6-6 to TRBJ1-1; no clear D gene. Trimming stripped 4 bases from V and 0 bases from J, with 12 bases between. The CDR3 loop spans 15 amino acids. CDR1 is MNHNY, CDR2 SVGAGI, per germline (reference sequence). The CDR3: CASSWSMSMNTEAFF. The DNA for the CDR3 is TGTGCCAGCAGTTGGTCCATGTCGATGAACACTGAAGCTTTCTTT.

The chain uses TRBV9 and TRBJ2-3; TRBD2 matches at 14 bases. Germline CDR1 is SGDLS and CDR2 is YYNGEE. CDR3 size: 20 residues. V lost 3 bases, J lost 2 bases, and 14 bases stayed unmatched. CDR3 sequence reads: CASSAQPGLAGDGNTDTQYF. For the CDR3, the DNA is TGTGCCAGCAGCGCACAACCGGGACTAGCGGGGGACGGAAACACAGATACGCAGTATTTT.

The chain recombines TRBV27 with TRBJ2-5; 7 positions match TRBD1. The end of the DNA aligns better with TRBJ2-7, so the J call may be wrong. Per the germline V gene, CDR1 is MNHEY and CDR2 is SMNVEV (reference sequence). This CDR3 region has 15 residues. The CDR3 protein is CASSTPDRRTYEQYF. The CDR3 nucleotides read TGTGCCAGCAGTACCCCGGACAGGCGGACTTACGAGCAGTACTTC.

This clonotype was picked up a small number of times. The chain is built from TRBV7-2 and TRBJ2-4; 10 bases are shared with TRBD1. V lost 6 bases, J lost 1 base, and 15 bases stayed unmatched. Germline loops: CDR1 SGHTA, CDR2 FQGNSA. The CDR3 has 19 residues. The CDR3 coding sequence is TGTGCCAGCAGACCGACAGGGGGCGCGAGATTGTTGGCCAAAAACATTCAGTACTTC. This sequence encodes CASRPTGGARLLAKNIQYF.

The chain is built from TRBV28 and TRBJ1-2; 7 bases are a match to TRBD1. The germline gives CDR1 MDHEN, CDR2 SYDVKM. There are 15 residues in the CDR3. With 3 bases clipped from V and 0 bases from J, the junction kept 4 bases outside the gene matches. The CDR3 DNA reads TGTGCCAGCAGTTTGATCGGGACAGCTAACTATGGCTACACCTTC. Protein sequence: CASSLIGTANYGYTF.

This chain uses TRBV20-1 with TRBJ1-5; D call uncertain. Germline V gene data show CDR1 as DFQATT and CDR2 as SNEGSKA (reference sequence). Trimming cost V 0 bases and J 2 bases, with 20 bases left between them. The length of the CDR3 is 18 residues. CDR3 amino acids: CSARDKLRAGYGNQPQHF. For the CDR3, the DNA is TGCAGTGCTAGAGATAAATTGAGGGCTGGGTATGGCAATCAGCCCCAGCATTTT.

This clonotype was observed a single time. A read error may produce the germline difference seen at one junction end. V and J are TRBV9 and TRBJ1-6; D gene unclear. CDR3 length: 16 residues. Per the germline V gene, CDR1 is SGDLS and CDR2 is YYNGEE. The CDR3 loop reads CASSPSSRLEYSTLHF. Written as DNA, the CDR3 is TGTGCCAGCAGCCCCAGTTCTCGCCTGGAGTATTCAACCCTCCACTTT.

The chain joins TRBV27 to TRBJ2-3, with D possibly called TRBD1 or TRBD2 (5 bases each). CDR1 is MNHEY, CDR2 SMNVEV, per germline (reference sequence). V was cut by 7 bases and J by 1 base, with 15 bases left in between. CDR3 length: 15 residues. DNA for the CDR3: TGTGCCAGCAATGCGTTGGGGGTTGGCACAGATACGCAGTATTTT. Its translation: CASNALGVGTDTQYF.

The sample holds a few counts of this clonotype. The V call is TRBV24-1, the J call TRBJ2-3, with 9 positions matching TRBD1. With V trimmed by 6 bases and J by 4 bases, 4 bases remained unmatched. The CDR3 is 14 residues long. Germline V lookup: CDR1 KGHDR, CDR2 SFDVKD. The CDR3 reads CATSRDRVADTQYF. CDR3 coding DNA: TGTGCCACCAGTCGGGACAGGGTTGCAGATACGCAGTATTTT.

The gene calls are TRBV28 and TRBJ2-5; 11 bases line up with TRBD1. V gave up 7 bases and J gave up 3 bases; unmatched junction bases: 4. Germline CDR1 is MDHEN and CDR2 is SYDVKM. CDR3 length: 14 residues. The CDR3 protein is CASTLGQGEETQYF. The CDR3 bases are TGTGCCAGCACCTTGGGACAGGGGGAAGAGACCCAGTACTTC.

The chain has TRBV4-3 and TRBJ2-3, with TRBD2 matching 9 bases. CDR3 length: 17 amino acids. J was trimmed by 1 base and V by 3 bases; bases with no gene match: 8. CDR1 is LGHNA and CDR2 is YSLEER in the germline V gene. The CDR3 DNA follows: TGCGCCAGCAGCCAGGGACTAGCCAGGACTGGCACAGATACGCAGTATTTT. It encodes CASSQGLARTGTDTQYF.